These 23 T cell receptor beta chains were sequenced from one sample in a study of blood T cell repertoires in COVID-19. The protocol was immunoSEQ multiplex PCR, while the TCRdb copy is restricted to in-frame clones and leaves out a portion. This table holds about 58,000 clones, 84% found once. Input material: peripheral blood. The source is an elderly man with COVID-19, enrolled during active disease.

The V call is TRBV5-4, the J call TRBJ2-7, with D possibly matching TRBD1 (6 bases). The CDR3 loop spans 16 amino acids. The ends were cut back, 4 bases at V and 9 bases at J, with 26 bases in the middle. Germline CDR1 and CDR2: SGHNT and YYREEE (reference sequence). For the CDR3, the DNA is TGTGCCAGCAGCCCTTCACAGGGTAAGGAACTACGGGGGCAGTACTTC. This sequence encodes CASSPSQGKELRGQYF. Together with reference TRBV5-4 and TRBJ2-7, the CDR3 gives the full variable domain: ETGVTQSPTHLIKTRGQQVTLRCSSQSGHNTVSWYQQALGQGPQFIFQYYREEENGRGNFPPRFSGLQFPNYSSELNVNALELDDSALYLCASSPSQGKELRGQYFGPGTRLTVT.

Only one count was recorded for this clone. The rearrangement joins TRBV19 to TRBJ2-1, with TRBD2 identical over 8 bases. J gave up 2 bases and V 1 base, and 1 base lay outside the gene matches. This CDR3 contains 15 residues. Germline-derived CDR1 and CDR2 are LNHDA and SQIVND (reference sequence). CDR3 in DNA: TGTGCCAGTAGTATAGGGCGGGGGGCCTACAATGAGCAGTTCTTC. Protein: CASSIGRGAYNEQFF.

The genes are TRBV4-3 and TRBJ1-6, with a possible D match to TRBD1 (6 bases). V was shortened by 0 bases and J by 9 bases, with 12 bases between the two germline ends. The germline gives CDR1 LGHNA, CDR2 YSLEER. The CDR3 has 15 residues. As DNA, the CDR3 is TGCGCCAGCAGCCAAGATCCGACAGGTAGTTCACCCCTCCACTTT. Its protein product is CASSQDPTGSSPLHF.

J is TRBJ2-6 and V is TRBV29-1, with 9 bases aligning to TRBD1. Losses at the gene ends were 0 bases for V and 0 bases for J; bases not matched to a gene: 3. The CDR3 has 17 amino acids. Germline V gene data show CDR1 as SQVTM and CDR2 as ANQGSEA. CDR3 sequence: CSVEEGQGFSGANVLTF. The CDR3 bases are TGCAGCGTTGAAGAGGGACAGGGATTCTCTGGGGCCAACGTCCTGACTTTC. Complete variable domain (other parts from reference TRBV29-1 and TRBJ2-6): SAVISQKPSRDICQRGTSLTIQCQVDSQVTMMFWYRQQPGQSLTLIATANQGSEATYESGFVIDKFPISRPNLTFSTLTVSNMSPEDSSIYLCSVEEGQGFSGANVLTFGAGSRLTVL.

The V gene is TRBV30, the J gene TRBJ1-6; 7 bases are shared with TRBD1. CDR1 and CDR2 from the germline V gene are GTSNPN and SVGIG (reference sequence). The CDR3 has 14 amino acids. V shed 2 bases and J 14 bases; nucleotides not matched to a gene: 12. CDR3 residues: CAWSKGQRYVALHF. CDR3 nucleotides: TGTGCCTGGAGTAAGGGACAGCGGTATGTGGCCCTCCACTTT.

The chain combines TRBV10-3 with TRBJ1-1, with D hard to call. The CDR3 totals 12 residues. CDR1 and CDR2 (germline): ENHRY, SYGVKD. The V and J ends lost 4 bases and 3 bases respectively, with 6 bases between them. CDR3 DNA: TGTGCCATCAGTGTGGCAGACACTGAAGCTTTCTTT. Translating gives CAISVADTEAFF.

The rearrangement joins TRBV28 to TRBJ1-6; 8 positions match TRBD1. Germline assignment: CDR1 MDHEN and CDR2 SYDVKM. CDR3 length: 16 amino acids. Losses at the gene ends were 2 bases for V and 7 bases for J; bases not matched to a gene: 7. The CDR3 sequence is CASSLGQGAGNSPLHF. The CDR3 coding sequence is TGTGCCAGCAGTTTAGGGCAGGGGGCAGGCAATTCACCCCTCCACTTT.

The chain couples TRBV27 to TRBJ1-4; 11 nucleotides agree with TRBD1. Germline V gene lookup returns CDR1 MNHEY and CDR2 SMNVEV (reference sequence). The J segment lost 4 bases and the V segment lost 5 bases, leaving 6 bases of the junction unmatched. This CDR3 has 16 amino acids. CDR3 protein: CASSIMGTGGNEKLFF. CDR3 sequence (DNA): TGTGCCAGCAGTATCATGGGGACAGGGGGTAATGAAAAACTGTTTTTT.

The chain has TRBV9 and TRBJ1-3, with D possibly matching TRBD1 (6 bases). The germline gives CDR1 SGDLS, CDR2 YYNGEE. With 0 bases removed from V and 2 bases from J, the gap between germline ends came to 15 bases. This CDR3 has 17 amino acids. The CDR3 DNA reads as TGTGCCAGCAGCGTAGTCGGGCAGGGGAAGGCTGGAAACACCATATATTTT. This gives the protein CASSVVGQGKAGNTIYF.

The chain carries TRBV2 and TRBJ1-5; D might be TRBD1 (5 bases). Germline V gene lookup returns CDR1 SNHLY and CDR2 FYNNEI. Trimming removed 1 base at V and 5 bases at J, with 9 bases between. CDR3 length: 14 residues. The CDR3 reads CASSEVGLDQPQHF. CDR3 coding DNA: TGTGCCAGCAGTGAAGTGGGGCTAGATCAGCCCCAGCATTTT. The variable domain in full, completed from reference TRBV2 and TRBJ1-5, reads EPEVTQTPSHQVTQMGQEVILRCVPISNHLYFYWYRQILGQKVEFLVSFYNNEISEKSEIFDDQFSVERPDGSNFTLKIRSTKLEDSAMYFCASSEVGLDQPQHFGDGTRLSIL.

The J gene is TRBJ2-7, the V gene TRBV28; TRBD1 might be the D (5 bases). Trimming left V 10 bases short and J 4 bases short, with 17 bases between. Germline CDR1 and CDR2: MDHEN and SYDVKM. This CDR3 comprises 13 residues. CDR3 loop: CATRWQGTYEQYV. CDR3 DNA: TGTGCCACCCGATGGCAGGGAACTTACGAGCAGTACGTC.

The chain joins TRBV5-8 to TRBJ2-2; maybe TRBD1 (6 bases). This CDR3 has 14 amino acids. The V end was cut by 5 bases, the J end by 3 bases, with 11 bases between. Germline V gene data show CDR1 as SGHTS and CDR2 as YDEGEE. CDR3 amino acids: CASSRNRDTGELFF. In DNA form, the CDR3 reads TGTGCCAGCAGTCGAAACAGGGACACCGGGGAGCTGTTTTTT.

This chain joins TRBV5-6 and TRBJ2-6, with a possible D match to TRBD2 (6 bases). Trimming shortened V by 4 bases and J by 0 bases, and 14 bases separated the two germline ends. The germline V gene has CDR1 SGHDT and CDR2 YYEEEE. The CDR3 totals 17 residues. The DNA of the CDR3 is TGTGCCAGCAGCACCCAGGGAGGATTCTCTGGGGCCAACGTCCTGACTTTC. Its translation is CASSTQGGFSGANVLTF. The full variable domain, its missing parts supplied by reference TRBV5-6 and TRBJ2-6, is DAGVTQSPTHLIKTRGQQVTLRCSPKSGHDTVSWYQQALGQGPQFIFQYYEEEERQRGNFPDRFSGHQFPNYSSELNVNALLLGDSALYLCASSTQGGFSGANVLTFGAGSRLTVL.

This clone was seen just once. In nucleotides, the CDR3 is TGTGCCATCAGTGAGTCAACTAGCGGGGGGCCCTACAATGAGCAGTTCTTC. Its protein product is CAISESTSGGPYNEQFF. The V and J genes are TRBV10-3 and TRBJ2-1, with TRBD2 matching over 12 bases. V was clipped by 0 bases and J by 2 bases; unmatched bases: 2. Germline V lookup: CDR1 ENHRY, CDR2 SYGVKD. The CDR3 loop spans 17 amino acids.

The table lists this clone with a count of one. The V and J genes are TRBV28 and TRBJ1-2, with 11 bases lining up with TRBD1. With V trimmed by 2 bases and J by 3 bases, 11 bases remained unmatched. The CDR3 runs to 18 residues. Germline CDR1 is MDHEN and CDR2 is SYDVKM. The CDR3 sequence is CASSLPRGQGEGDYGYTF. Here the CDR3 DNA reads TGTGCCAGCAGTTTACCTCGGGGACAGGGGGAGGGCGACTATGGCTACACCTTC.

V usage is TRBV6-2 or TRBV6-3 and J usage is TRBJ2-7, with a tentative D call TRBD1 (5 bases). V lost 5 bases and J lost 4, with 18 bases in between. Germline CDR1 is MNHEY and CDR2 is SVGEGT. CDR3 length: 15 amino acids. The CDR3 DNA reads TGTGCCAGCAGTCCACAGGAGTGGAGAGGTTACGAGCAGTACTTC. It yields the protein CASSPQEWRGYEQYF.

The chain has TRBV5-4 and TRBJ1-1, with D possibly matching TRBD1 (5 bases). Germline V lookup: CDR1 SGHNT, CDR2 YYREEE (reference sequence). The length of the CDR3 is 16 residues. The V end was cut by 0 bases, the J end by 0 bases, with 12 bases between. The CDR3 DNA reads as TGTGCCAGCAGCTTGGGAGCCAACAGGATGAACACTGAAGCTTTCTTT. The encoded protein is CASSLGANRMNTEAFF.

V and J are TRBV4-3 and TRBJ2-3, with 10 positions matching TRBD2. J was trimmed by 6 bases and V by 0 bases; bases with no gene match: 6. Germline V gene data show CDR1 as LGHNA and CDR2 as YSLEER. The CDR3 sequence is 16 residues long. This CDR3 reads CASSQDSSGSYDTQYF. CDR3 bases: TGCGCCAGCAGCCAAGATTCTAGCGGGAGTTACGATACGCAGTATTTT.

The CDR3 spells CASSLEEGRTEAFF. CDR3 sequence (DNA): TGCGCCAGCAGCTTGGAAGAGGGAAGGACTGAAGCTTTCTTT. The J gene is TRBJ1-1, the V gene TRBV5-1; no clear D. Trimming shortened V by 0 bases and J by 5 bases, and 11 bases separated the two germline ends. Germline loops: CDR1 SGHRS, CDR2 YFSETQ. The CDR3 spans 14 residues.

This chain links TRBV6-5 with TRBJ1-2, with TRBD1 matching 7 bases. In germline, CDR1 is MNHEY, CDR2 SVGAGI. J lost 8 bases, V lost 4 bases, and 1 base had no gene match. The CDR3 extends over 11 amino acids. CDR3 in DNA: TGTGCCAGCAGTTCAGGGGGAGGCTACACCTTC. This gives the protein CASSSGGGYTF.

The J gene is TRBJ2-1, the V gene TRBV24-1; possible D gene TRBD1, 6 bases. The CDR3 is made up of 15 amino acids. V was trimmed by 4 bases and J by 4 bases, leaving 13 bases between them. Germline lookup yields CDR1 KGHDR and CDR2 SFDVKD. As DNA, the CDR3 is TGTGCCACCAGTGAAACCGGGACACCATACAATGAGCAGTTCTTC. It specifies CATSETGTPYNEQFF.

The gene calls are TRBV11-3 and TRBJ2-2; no definite D call. Trimming stripped 5 bases from V and 0 bases from J, with 13 bases between. The CDR3 sequence is 16 residues long. CDR1 and CDR2 from the germline V gene are SGHNT and YENEEA. The chain's CDR3 is CASSPLGSPNTGELFF. CDR3 DNA: TGTGCCAGCAGCCCCCTCGGGTCTCCGAACACCGGGGAGCTGTTTTTT.

In DNA form, the CDR3 reads TGTGCCAGCCGGGGGGCACAGGGATATAATTCACCCCTCCACTTT. It translates to CASRGAQGYNSPLHF. The chain employs TRBV9 and TRBJ1-6, with a tentative D call TRBD1 (6 bases). V lost 7 bases and J 4 bases, leaving 15 bases between the germline ends. The length of the CDR3 is 15 residues. Looked up from germline, CDR1 is SGDLS and CDR2 is YYNGEE.